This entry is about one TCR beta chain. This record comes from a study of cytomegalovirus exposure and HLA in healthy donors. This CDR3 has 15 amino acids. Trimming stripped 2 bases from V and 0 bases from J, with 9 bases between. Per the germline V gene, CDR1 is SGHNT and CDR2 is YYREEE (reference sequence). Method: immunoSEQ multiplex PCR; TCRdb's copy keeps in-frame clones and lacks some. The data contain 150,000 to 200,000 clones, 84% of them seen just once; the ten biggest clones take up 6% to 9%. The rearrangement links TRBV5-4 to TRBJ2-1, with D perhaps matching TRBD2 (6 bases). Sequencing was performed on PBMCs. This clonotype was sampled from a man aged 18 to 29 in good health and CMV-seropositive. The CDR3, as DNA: TGTGCCAGCAGCTTCGAGCGGGCCTCCTACAATGAGCAGTTCTTC. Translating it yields CASSFERASYNEQFF.